This T cell receptor (beta chain) emerged from a study of shared clonotypes between healthy human individuals. Study observations and caveats: The donor pool, a small one, limited the genetic and exposure-history diversity represented.

As to this clone: Antigen: not known.

Naive CD4+ cells were CD45RA-selected; the remaining cells were memory. Some clones are missing from TCRdb's copy, which holds only in-frame ones; the method was immunoSEQ multiplex PCR. The table includes around 2,000,000 clones, approximately 95% detected once. CDR3 length equals 15 residues. Per the germline V gene, CDR1 is SGHRS and CDR2 is YFSETQ. Losses at the gene ends were 0 bases for V and 7 bases for J; bases not matched to a gene: 4. This TCR derives from a man younger than 30 in good health. The chain combines TRBV5-1 with TRBJ2-1, with TRBD2 identical over 10 bases. The sequenced sample consisted of naive CD4+ T cells sorted from blood. Subset defined: CD45RA+ positively selected. The CDR3 nucleotides read TGCGCCAGCAGCTTGGGAGCGGGAGGGTCAAATGAGCAGTTCTTC. It specifies CASSLGAGGSNEQFF.